These 29 T cell receptor beta chains were sequenced from one sample in a study of T cells in Graves' hyperthyroidism and ophthalmopathy. Amplified regions were TCR beta CDR3 sequences from RNA transcripts. HTBI primers were the set used in a first-round RT-PCR of the TCR CDR3. In TCRdb, the multiplex PCR reads were re-called with MiXCR into one record per CDR3 protein. Of a few hundred thousand distinct CDR3 sequences listed, roughly 20% were seen once; the top ten hold 26%. Sequenced material: blood. The receptors come from a man aged 18-30 years with Graves' hyperthyroidism.

In its sample, this clonotype was seen many times. One base away lies a much larger clone, so this may be a sequencing read error. The chain couples TRBV6-1 to TRBJ1-2; 7 bases map to TRBD1. J lost 3 bases, V lost 6 bases, and 1 base had no gene match. Germline V gives CDR1 MNHNS, CDR2 SASEGT. CDR3 length: 12 amino acids. Written as DNA, the CDR3 is TGTGCCAGCAGAACAGGGGACTATGGCTACACCTTC. The encoded protein is CASRTGDYGYTF.

Comments on this clonotype: One end of the junction is discordant with germline, which a read error may explain. The chain employs TRBV12-3 or TRBV12-4 and TRBJ2-4; weak D call: TRBD1 (5 bases). The CDR3 covers 16 residues. CDR3 in DNA: TGTGCCAGCAGTGCGCCGGACACCTTAGCCAAAAACATTAAGTACTTC. Amino acid sequence: CASSAPDTLAKNIKYF.

This clonotype has ten or more counts. The chain has TRBV29-1 and TRBJ1-2; 11 bases line up with TRBD1. This CDR3 region has 13 residues. Germline V gene data show CDR1 as SQVTM and CDR2 as ANQGSEA. Trimming cost V 5 bases and J 8 bases; bases outside gene matches: 7. CDR3 DNA sequence: TGCAGCGTTCGGGGGACAGGGGGAGGAGGCTACACCTTC. Translated, it gives CSVRGTGGGGYTF.

This chain joins TRBV27 and TRBJ2-5; D is possibly TRBD2 (6 bases). CDR1 and CDR2 from the germline V gene are MNHEY and SMNVEV (reference sequence). The CDR3 runs to 16 residues. The germline V and J ends were trimmed by 4 bases and 1 base, with 16 bases remaining between them. The CDR3 protein is CASSSTSLGFQETQYF. DNA for the CDR3: TGTGCCAGCAGTTCTACTAGCTTAGGCTTCCAAGAGACCCAGTACTTC.

This clonotype appeared a few times. The V gene is TRBV9, the J gene TRBJ1-1, with D possibly matching TRBD1 (5 bases). The CDR3 is made up of 17 amino acids. The germline CDR1 and CDR2 sequences are SGDLS and YYNGEE. The V end was cut by 0 bases, the J end by 0 bases, with 15 bases between. CDR3 loop: CASSVGDQGRMNTEAFF. The CDR3 DNA reads as TGTGCCAGCAGCGTAGGCGATCAGGGACGCATGAACACTGAAGCTTTCTTT. Combining the CDR3 with reference TRBV9 and TRBJ1-1 gives the whole variable domain DSGVTQTPKHLITATGQRVTLRCSPRSGDLSVYWYQQSLDQGLQFLIQYYNGEERAKGNILERFSAQQFPDLHSELNLSSLELGDSALYFCASSVGDQGRMNTEAFFGQGTRLTVV.

Comments on this clonotype: A much bigger clone sits one base away, suggesting this may be a read error. The conserved phenylalanine or tryptophan is not found at the CDR3 terminus, so this likely reflects a read error. The V call is TRBV4-1, the J call TRBJ1-1, with unresolved D. The CDR3 length is 12 residues. The germline V and J ends were trimmed by 3 bases and 2 bases, with 4 bases remaining between them. Germline CDR1 reads MGHRA; CDR2 reads YSYEKL. The chain's CDR3 is CASSHGNTEAFV. The CDR3 nucleotides are TGCGCCAGCAGCCATGGAAACACTGAAGCTTTCGTT.

This chain connects TRBV6-1 to TRBJ1-5; no clear D. Trimming left V 0 bases short and J 4 bases short, with 7 bases between. The CDR3 contains 14 residues. Germline CDR1 and CDR2: MNHNS and SASEGT. For the CDR3, the DNA is TGTGCCAGCAGTGAAGCTTCGGTAAATCAGCCCCAGCATTTT. Amino acids: CASSEASVNQPQHF.

The chain couples TRBV6-1 to TRBJ1-6; unclear D gene. CDR1 MNHNS and CDR2 SASEGT come from the germline V gene. The CDR3 contains 17 residues. Deletions cut 6 bases from V and 0 bases from J, with 15 bases between. The CDR3 is CASSPKVGSSYNSPLHF. The CDR3, as DNA: TGTGCCAGCAGCCCCAAGGTGGGCAGCTCCTATAATTCACCCCTCCACTTT.

This clonotype was seen many times. J is TRBJ2-7 and V is TRBV6-1; D remains unclear. This CDR3 contains 13 residues. Deletions cut 2 bases from V and 5 bases from J, with 10 bases between. Germline V gene lookup returns CDR1 MNHNS and CDR2 SASEGT. This CDR3 is CASSETLRHEQYF. In DNA form, the CDR3 reads TGTGCCAGCAGTGAAACCCTAAGGCACGAGCAGTACTTC.

This clonotype was seen ten or more times. V gene TRBV6-1 combines with J gene TRBJ1-2; D is uncertain. The V end lost 3 bases, the J end lost 2 bases, and 7 bases lay between the germline ends. Germline assignment: CDR1 MNHNS and CDR2 SASEGT. This CDR3 is built from 13 residues. The DNA of the CDR3 is TGTGCCAGCAGTGAGATCAGGAACTATGGCTACACCTTC. Residues: CASSEIRNYGYTF.

This clonotype was observed many times. This chain connects TRBV19 to TRBJ2-2, with D possibly matching TRBD1 (5 bases). The CDR3 contains 14 residues. From germline, CDR1 is LNHDA and CDR2 SQIVND (reference sequence). V was shortened by 1 base and J by 4 bases, with 7 bases between the two germline ends. As DNA, the CDR3 is TGTGCCAGTAGTATAGGGCAGGGCACCGGGGAGCTGTTTTTT. Translated: CASSIGQGTGELFF.

This clonotype came up many times. The rearrangement joins TRBV12-3 or TRBV12-4 to TRBJ1-2, with D perhaps TRBD1 (5 bases). Between the trimmed V and J ends, which lost 3 bases and 4 bases, there was a span of 12 bases. This CDR3 has 14 residues. For the CDR3, the DNA is TGTGCCAGCAGTTTTCTCTTAGGGGCCTATGGCTACACCTTC. Its translation is CASSFLLGAYGYTF.

This clonotype was recorded at least ten times. The rearrangement uses TRBV20-1 and TRBJ1-1; maybe TRBD1 (6 bases). The CDR3 sequence is 14 residues long. V dropped 6 bases and J dropped 5 bases, with 19 bases sitting between them. Looked up from germline, CDR1 is DFQATT and CDR2 is SNEGSKA (reference sequence). CDR3 nucleotide sequence: TGCAGTGCCACGGCCCCATCTAGGGGGACTGAAGCTTTCTTT. Translation gives CSATAPSRGTEAFF.

Many counts were recorded for this clonotype. The V call is TRBV19, the J call TRBJ1-1, with 12 positions matching TRBD1. V shed 1 base and J 0 bases; nucleotides not matched to a gene: 3. Germline CDR1 and CDR2: LNHDA and SQIVND (reference sequence). The CDR3 sequence is 17 residues long. In nucleotides, the CDR3 is TGTGCCAGTAGTATAGCCGGGACAGGGGGCCTGAACACTGAAGCTTTCTTT. Translated: CASSIAGTGGLNTEAFF. Drawing the rest from reference TRBV19 and TRBJ1-1, the complete variable domain is DGGITQSPKYLFRKEGQNVTLSCEQNLNHDAMYWYRQDPGQGLRLIYYSQIVNDFQKGDIAEGYSVSREKKESFPLTVTSAQKNPTAFYLCASSIAGTGGLNTEAFFGQGTRLTVV.

This clonotype was picked up many times. This sequence joins TRBV2 and TRBJ1-5; D might be TRBD1 (5 bases). Germline CDR1 and CDR2: SNHLY and FYNNEI. The CDR3 is 13 amino acids. The V and J ends lost 5 bases and 6 bases respectively, with 11 bases between them. This chain's CDR3 is CASSLQGSQPQHF. The CDR3 DNA reads as TGTGCCAGCAGTCTCCAGGGTTCTCAGCCCCAGCATTTT.

The gene calls are TRBV12-3 or TRBV12-4 and TRBJ1-5, with 7 bases identical to TRBD1. The CDR3 is 15 amino acids. V lost 6 bases, J lost 2 bases, and 7 bases stayed unmatched. CDR3 sequence reads: CASRTDRSGNQPQHF. The CDR3 DNA sequence: TGTGCCAGCAGGACGGACAGGTCAGGCAATCAGCCCCAGCATTTT.

This sequence joins TRBV12-3 or TRBV12-4 and TRBJ1-1; unclear D gene. Trimming cost V 3 bases and J 0 bases, with 8 bases left between them. The CDR3 sequence is 14 residues long. DNA for the CDR3: TGTGCCAGCAGTTTGGCGCAGATGAACACTGAAGCTTTCTTT. Its translation: CASSLAQMNTEAFF.

This clonotype was observed at least ten times. The rearrangement uses TRBV6-1 and TRBJ1-5, with D maybe TRBD1 (6 bases). Per the germline V gene, CDR1 is MNHNS and CDR2 is SASEGT. With 11 bases removed from V and 5 bases from J, the gap between germline ends came to 16 bases. This CDR3 region has 13 residues. The CDR3 DNA is TGTGCCGGGGGGCCCAGGGACGATCAGCCCCAGCATTTT. This translates into CAGGPRDDQPQHF.

In its sample, this clonotype was seen many times. The chain couples TRBV29-1 to TRBJ2-5, with a possible D match to TRBD1 (6 bases). CDR1 is SQVTM and CDR2 is ANQGSEA in the germline V gene. This CDR3 is 13 amino acids long. V gave up 7 bases and J gave up 5 bases, with 17 bases separating them. Here the CDR3 DNA reads TGCAGCGCCCCAGGGGTTGGTTGGGAGACCCAGTACTTC. It translates to CSAPGVGWETQYF.

This clonotype was detected many times. This chain connects TRBV6-1 to TRBJ2-5, with D hard to call. CDR1 and CDR2 from the germline V gene are MNHNS and SASEGT. Trimming cost V 5 bases and J 2 bases, with 6 bases left between them. The CDR3 totals 12 residues. This CDR3 is CASSYPQETQYF. DNA for the CDR3: TGTGCCAGCAGTTATCCGCAAGAGACCCAGTACTTC.

This chain connects TRBV5-1 to TRBJ2-7; 7 positions agree with TRBD1. The CDR3 runs 13 residues. From germline, CDR1 is SGHRS and CDR2 YFSETQ. Germline trimming cut 0 bases from V and 7 bases from J; bases unmatched to any gene: 4. CDR3 in amino acids: CASSLEGASEQYF. In DNA, the CDR3 is TGCGCCAGCAGCTTGGAGGGGGCAAGTGAGCAGTACTTC.

This chain joins TRBV6-1 and TRBJ2-7, with D uncertain. V lost 7 bases and J 3 bases, leaving 16 bases between the germline ends. The CDR3 spans 14 residues. Looked up from germline, CDR1 is MNHNS and CDR2 is SASEGT. CDR3 coding DNA: TGTGCCAGCACCAGGTATTTCGGAGACTACGAGCAGTACTTC. Amino acid sequence: CASTRYFGDYEQYF.

Details on this clonotype: With a much larger clone just one base away, this may be a read error. This chain connects TRBV12-3 or TRBV12-4 to TRBJ2-7, with D possibly TRBD1 on 6 matching bases. The CDR3 is made up of 16 amino acids. CDR3 amino acids: CTSSFLPLGQNYEQYF. CDR3 DNA: TGTACCAGCAGTTTCCTTCCGTTAGGACAGAACTACGAGCAGTACTTC.

This rearrangement joins TRBV11-2 to TRBJ2-3; unclear D gene. Per germline, CDR1 SGHAT and CDR2 FQNNGV. The CDR3 has 11 amino acids. V was shortened by 1 base and J by 5 bases, with 1 base between the two germline ends. CDR3 protein: CASSLGDTQYF. In nucleotides, the CDR3 is TGTGCCAGCAGCTTAGGAGATACGCAGTATTTT.

A note on this clonotype: This may arise from a read error, as a much more abundant clone is one base away. J is TRBJ1-1 and V is TRBV11-2; D call uncertain. This CDR3 comprises 13 residues. The germline V gene encodes CDR1 SGHAT and CDR2 FQNNGV. CDR3: CASSLGSFNEASF. The CDR3 region has the DNA TGTGCCAGCAGCTTAGGGTCATTCAACGAGGCTTCCTTT.

The CDR3 spells CAWRGGPGHTTETQYF. CDR3 DNA: TGTGCCTGGAGAGGGGGCCCGGGACACACCACGGAGACCCAGTACTTC. The rearrangement joins TRBV30 to TRBJ2-5; 7 nucleotides agree with TRBD1. The CDR3 is made up of 16 amino acids. Germline lookup yields CDR1 GTSNPN and CDR2 SVGIG (reference sequence). V shed 3 bases and J 5 bases; nucleotides not matched to a gene: 15.

In its sample, this clonotype was seen many times. The CDR3 bases are TGCAGTGCTAGAGAAGCTCTGGAGGGGTTGAGGCAGCCCCAGCATTTT. Its protein product is CSAREALEGLRQPQHF. The chain carries TRBV20-1 and TRBJ1-5, with D possibly TRBD1 on 5 matching bases. The CDR3 runs 16 residues. V shed 0 bases and J shed 7 bases, with 19 bases lying between them. Germline assignment: CDR1 DFQATT and CDR2 SNEGSKA (reference sequence).

This clonotype was seen repeatedly, ten times or more. This chain connects TRBV25-1 to TRBJ2-7, with D possibly matching TRBD1 (5 bases). The CDR3 contains 13 residues. V lost 5 bases and J lost 3, with 11 bases in between. Germline V gives CDR1 MGHDK, CDR2 SYGVNS. The CDR3 sequence is CASSRQGFYEQYF. The DNA of the CDR3 is TGTGCCAGCAGTCGTCAGGGTTTCTACGAGCAGTACTTC.

This clonotype came up many times. V gene TRBV6-5 combines with J gene TRBJ1-2; TRBD1 is a possible D gene (6 bases). Germline CDR1 and CDR2: MNHEY and SVGAGI. V lost 0 bases, J lost 3 bases, and 14 bases lay in between. The CDR3 has 16 amino acids. The chain's CDR3 is CASSYSMEEGDYGYTF. CDR3 nucleotide sequence: TGTGCCAGCAGTTACTCGATGGAAGAGGGGGACTATGGCTACACCTTC.